The rows below give T cell receptor beta chains drawn from one sample of a study of T cell responses to AZD1222 COVID-19 vaccine. TCRdb's table, derived via immunoSEQ multiplex PCR, lists solely in-frame clones and lacks some. Seen here are 100,000 or so clones, approximately 87% observed once, and the top ten hold 10%. This specimen was peripheral blood, taken 28 days after the second AZD1222 dose. All receptors derive from an adult who received the AZD1222 COVID-19 vaccine. Each CDR3 is given with its conserved first and last residue. D genes are given only for firm matches. Size values are once, few and many counts, or a class for expanded clones, and some rows have none.

d_call j_call clone_size v_call cdr3_nt cdr3_aa
- TRBJ2-1 - TRBV11-2 TGTGCCAGCAGCTCTTCTGGATTCTCCTACAATGAGCAGTTCTTC CASSSSGFSYNEQFF
- TRBJ1-1 once TRBV28 TGTGCCAGCAGTACAATCGACCCGGGCTGGAAAGCTTTCTTT CASSTIDPGWKAFF
- TRBJ2-1 - TRBV5-4 TGTGCCAGCAGCTTGGGGCGGAGCTCCTACAATGAGCAGTTCTTC CASSLGRSSYNEQFF
TRBD1 TRBJ2-7 few TRBV19 TGTGCCAGTAGCCCGGTGGACAGGGGGGTGTCCTACGAGCAGTACTTC CASSPVDRGVSYEQYF
TRBD2 TRBJ2-7 - TRBV14 TGTGCCAGCAGCCAGTGGTTAGCGGGAGGTTACGAGCAGTACTTC CASSQWLAGGYEQYF
- TRBJ2-7 few TRBV5-1 TGCGCCAGCCGCCCCAGGGCCCTCGGCTCCTACGAGCAGTACTTC CASRPRALGSYEQYF
- TRBJ1-4 - TRBV6-6 TGTGCCAGCGGACGCCTAGGGAATGAAAAACTGTTTTTT CASGRLGNEKLFF
- TRBJ2-1 - TRBV4-3 TGCGCCAGCAGCCAAGATCTTGCTAGCTCCTACAATGAGCAGTTCTTC CASSQDLASSYNEQFF
- TRBJ2-1 - TRBV7-2 TGTGCCAGCAGCTTGTACAGCAGCTACAATGAGCAGTTCTTC CASSLYSSYNEQFF
- TRBJ2-3 - TRBV2 TGTGCCAGCAGTGGGGACTACCGATCAGGGGCAGATACGCAGTATTTT CASSGDYRSGADTQYF
- TRBJ1-6 - TRBV5-1 TGCGCGAGCCGTCGGACAATTGATTCACCCCTCCACTTT CASRRTIDSPLHF
- TRBJ2-2 - TRBV7-3 TGTGCCAGCAGCTTAGGGGTGAACGGGGAGCTGTTTTTT CASSLGVNGELFF
- TRBJ2-7 - TRBV7-9 TGTGCCAGCAGCTTAGTTGGGGAAAGAACCTACGAGCAGTACTTC CASSLVGERTYEQYF
TRBD1 TRBJ1-2 few TRBV2 TGTGCCAGCCTACGGGACAGGGGGGGCGGCTACACCTTC CASLRDRGGGYTF
TRBD2 TRBJ2-5 - TRBV9 TGTGCCAGCAGCGTAGGAACTAGCGGGAGGGGGGAGACCCAGTACTTC CASSVGTSGRGETQYF
- TRBJ1-1 - TRBV5-6 TGTGCCAGCAGCTTCCCCGGACGGATAGAAACTGAAGCTTTCTTT CASSFPGRIETEAFF
TRBD1 TRBJ2-3 - TRBV18 TGTGCCAGCTCACCACTTCTAAACACCGGGACAGCCTCTAGCACAGATACGCAGTATTTT CASSPLLNTGTASSTDTQYF
- TRBJ1-4 - TRBV29-1 TGCAGCGTTGAGTCAGCGTCAGGGGTTGGCGAAAAACTGTTTTTT CSVESASGVGEKLFF
- TRBJ1-1 - TRBV7-8 TGTGCCAGCAGCTCCCCCCAGGGGACCGTAGCTGAAGCTTTCTTT CASSSPQGTVAEAFF
TRBD1 TRBJ1-4 - TRBV2 TGTGCCAGCAGTCTGGGGACAGGGCCTACTTGGGGTGAAAAACTGTTTTTT CASSLGTGPTWGEKLFF
- TRBJ1-3 - TRBV5-5 TGTGCCAGCAGCTTGACAGGCGGTAGCTCTGGAAACACCATATATTTT CASSLTGGSSGNTIYF
- TRBJ2-2 - TRBV19 TGTGCCAGCCTCCAAGGAAACACCGGGGAGCTGTTTTTT CASLQGNTGELFF
- TRBJ1-1 once TRBV12-3/TRBV12-4 TGTGCCAGCAGATCGGTGGAGTACACTGAAGCTTTCTTT CASRSVEYTEAFF
- TRBJ2-2 - TRBV15 TGTGCCACCAGCAGAGGCCAGGGTGTCGAGGAGCTGTTTTTT CATSRGQGVEELFF
TRBD2 TRBJ2-3 - TRBV29-1 TGCAGCGTGGATGGGACTAGCGGACGCACAGATACGCAGTATTTT CSVDGTSGRTDTQYF
- TRBJ2-1 - TRBV2 TGTGCCAGCAGTGAGGGTTCGGGGGTGGAGCAGTTCTTC CASSEGSGVEQFF
TRBD1 TRBJ1-2 once TRBV6-5 TGTGCCAGCAGCACCGGGACAGGGAGCACTGGCTACACCTTC CASSTGTGSTGYTF
- TRBJ2-7 - TRBV7-9 TGTGCCAGCAGCAGCAAAACAGGGTTACTCTCCTACGAGCAGTACTTC CASSSKTGLLSYEQYF
- TRBJ2-1 once TRBV7-2 TGTGCCAGCAGCTTAGTAGCCACCGAGCAGTTCTTC CASSLVATEQFF
TRBD2 TRBJ2-7 - TRBV9 TGTGCCAGCAGCGTAGCTGATACTAGCGGGCTTGAGCAGTACTTC CASSVADTSGLEQYF
- TRBJ2-7 once TRBV29-1 TGCAGCGTTGAGGCCAACTCCTACGAGCAGTACTTC CSVEANSYEQYF
- TRBJ1-1 once TRBV3-1/TRBV3-2 TGTGCCAGCAGCCGAGGGGGGAAGGGTGAAGCTTTCTTT CASSRGGKGEAFF
- TRBJ1-1 once TRBV2 TGTGCCAGCAGAAGGGGGGTAGGGGGAAGCACTGAAGCTTTCTTT CASRRGVGGSTEAFF
- TRBJ1-2 - TRBV29-1 TGCAGCGCACTGCCAGGACTTTCGGGAGGTTATGGCTACACCTTC CSALPGLSGGYGYTF
TRBD1 TRBJ1-2 few TRBV7-3 TGTGCCAGCAGCTTAACGGGACAGGGGTACCCCTACACCTTC CASSLTGQGYPYTF
TRBD2 TRBJ2-7 - TRBV18 TGTGCCAGCTCACCACCGGGGGGGAGGTCCTACGAGCAGTACTTC CASSPPGGRSYEQYF
TRBD2 TRBJ2-3 - TRBV9 TGTGCCAGCAGCGTACTAGCGGCTTCCACAGATACGCAGTATTTT CASSVLAASTDTQYF
- TRBJ2-1 - TRBV10-3 TGTGCCATCTCAGTCTCGCACTACAATGAGCAGTTCTTC CAISVSHYNEQFF
- TRBJ1-6 - TRBV6-6 TGTGCCAGCCTCGACAGAGGGGATTCACCCCTCCACTTT CASLDRGDSPLHF
TRBD2 TRBJ2-2 - TRBV5-1 TGCGCCAGCCAAAGTAGCGGGGGCACCGGGGAGCTGTTTTTT CASQSSGGTGELFF
TRBD1 TRBJ1-6 few TRBV7-9 TGTGCCAGCAGCTCATGGGACAGTTTGTCACCCCTCCACTTT CASSSWDSLSPLHF
TRBD1 TRBJ2-7 once TRBV15 TGTGCCACCAGCAGAGGAGGACAGGCCGCCTACGAGCAGTACTTC CATSRGGQAAYEQYF
TRBD1 TRBJ1-1 - TRBV4-2 TGTGCCAGCAGCCAAGGCGGGGCAGGGGGCTTACCGAACACTGAAGCTTTCTTT CASSQGGAGGLPNTEAFF
TRBD2 TRBJ2-1 - TRBV6-2/TRBV6-3 TGTGCCAGCAGTTACCTCACGGGGGGGAATGAGCAGTTCTTC CASSYLTGGNEQFF
- TRBJ1-5 - TRBV4-2 TGTGCCAGCAGCCAAGATTTCGTGACGCTTAATCAGCCCCAGCATTTT CASSQDFVTLNQPQHF
- TRBJ1-6 - TRBV5-1 TGCGCCAGCGGAACAGGGAGCTCCTATAATTCACCCCTCCACTTT CASGTGSSYNSPLHF
- TRBJ1-5 - TRBV27 TGTGCCAGCAGTTTGCGGGGGTACAATCAGCCCCAGCATTTT CASSLRGYNQPQHF
- TRBJ2-4 - TRBV14 TGTGCCAGCAGCCAAGATCCGGAGATTATAGCCAAAAACATTCAGTACTTC CASSQDPEIIAKNIQYF
TRBD1 TRBJ1-2 - TRBV4-1 TGCGCCAGCAGCCTCGGACAGGGGACAACCGGGGATGGCTACACCTTC CASSLGQGTTGDGYTF
TRBD1 TRBJ1-5 - TRBV27 TGTGCCAGCAGTTTCCAGGGGGCGAAGGGGCAGCCCCAGCATTTT CASSFQGAKGQPQHF
- TRBJ2-7 once TRBV7-8 TGTGCCAGCAGCTTAGGCCGACGGGACTCCTACGAGCAGTACTTC CASSLGRRDSYEQYF
TRBD1 TRBJ2-2 - TRBV28 TGTGCCAGCAGTTTATTGGCCGGGACAGTTCACACCGGGGAGCTGTTTTTT CASSLLAGTVHTGELFF
- TRBJ1-5 once TRBV5-1 TGCGCCAGCAGCTGGGGTCCCGGGAGCGGCAATCAGCCCCAGCATTTT CASSWGPGSGNQPQHF
TRBD2 TRBJ2-2 once TRBV6-5 TGTGCCAGCAGTTACTTCGGCGGGAGTGTCACCGGGGAGCTGTTTTTT CASSYFGGSVTGELFF
- TRBJ1-2 - TRBV10-3 TGTGCCATCAGTTTTGGACAGTCCTATGGCTACACCTTC CAISFGQSYGYTF
TRBD1 TRBJ2-7 medium-sized TRBV29-1 TGCAGCGTTACAGGGGCCAACTCCTACGAGCAGTACTTC CSVTGANSYEQYF